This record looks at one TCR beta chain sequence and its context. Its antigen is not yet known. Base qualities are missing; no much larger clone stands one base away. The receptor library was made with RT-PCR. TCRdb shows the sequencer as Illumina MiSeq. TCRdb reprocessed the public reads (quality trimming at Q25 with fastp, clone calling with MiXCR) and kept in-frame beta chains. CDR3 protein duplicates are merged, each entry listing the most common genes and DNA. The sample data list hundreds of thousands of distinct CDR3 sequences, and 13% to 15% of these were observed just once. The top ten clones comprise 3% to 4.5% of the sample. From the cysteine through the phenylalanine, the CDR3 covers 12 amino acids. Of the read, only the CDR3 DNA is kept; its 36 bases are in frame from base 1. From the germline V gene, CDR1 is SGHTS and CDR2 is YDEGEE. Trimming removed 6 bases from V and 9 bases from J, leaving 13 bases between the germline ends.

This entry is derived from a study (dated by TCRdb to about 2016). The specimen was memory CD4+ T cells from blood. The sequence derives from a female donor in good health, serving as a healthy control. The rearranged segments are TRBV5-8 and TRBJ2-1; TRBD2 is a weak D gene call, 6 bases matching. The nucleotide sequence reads TGTGCCAGCAACTCGTTGGGGGGTGAGCAGTTCTTC. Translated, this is CASNSLGGEQFF.